This T cell receptor (beta chain) was recovered during a study of T cell responses to AZD1222 COVID-19 vaccine. The CDR3 loop spans 15 amino acids. Regarding the study as a whole: Spike-specific TCR repertoires showed rising breadth and depth after two AZD1222 doses. CD4 TCRs associated with vaccination spanned spike, dominating at 160-218 and 743-854. Donors, mostly white British, included more females; clonal diversity was possibly underestimated.

The repertoire was sequenced with immunoSEQ multiplex PCR; TCRdb's copy has only in-frame clones and lacks some. The sample holds 100,000 to 150,000 clones; more than 85% are singletons and the top ten take about 5%. Worth noting for this clone: Its antigen is not identified.

This chain connects TRBV21-1 to TRBJ1-5. TRBV21-1 is a pseudogene segment. The sequence was collected from an adult in good health. The sample was peripheral blood, taken on day 0 of AZD1222 vaccination. The chain's CDR3 is CASSPPRSSGQPQHF. The CDR3 nucleotides are TGTGCCAGCAGCCCCCCCCGTTCGTCGGGGCAGCCCCAGCATTTT.